This is a list of T cell receptor beta chains from one sample in a study of T cells in Graves' hyperthyroidism and ophthalmopathy. One entry per CDR3 protein results from TCRdb running MiXCR on the multiplex PCR reads. The table shows roughly 600,000 distinct CDR3 sequences, with roughly 15% occurring only once. The sample consisted of blood. These TCRs come from a woman between 45 and 65 years old with Graves' ophthalmopathy. Each CDR3 is given with its conserved first and last residue. D genes are given only for firm matches. Not every row has a clone size; where given, it reads once, few, many or a size class.

j_call,clone_size,v_call,d_call,cdr3_nt,cdr3_aa
TRBJ2-1,many,TRBV12-3/TRBV12-4,TRBD1,TGTGCCAGCAGTTTTCCCGTCCAGGGGGCTGACAATGAGCAGTTCTTC,CASSFPVQGADNEQFF
TRBJ1-1,-,TRBV13,TRBD1,TGTGCCAGCAGCTTATTCCCAGGGACAGGGGGTTCAGGGCCCCTTGAAGCTTTCTTT,CASSLFPGTGGSGPLEAFF
TRBJ2-7,many,TRBV28,TRBD1,TGTGCCAGCAGTTTAGGACAGGGGGGTCGCTACGAGCAGTACTTC,CASSLGQGGRYEQYF
TRBJ1-2,few,TRBV27,-,TGTGCCAGCAGTTTATCCCCAATATATGGCTACACCTTC,CASSLSPIYGYTF
TRBJ2-5,few,TRBV27,-,TGTGTCAGCAGTTTGGACGGGAGTAACCAAGAGACCCAGTACTTC,CVSSLDGSNQETQYF
TRBJ2-3,once,TRBV6-1,-,TGTGCCAGCAGTGAAGATGTCAGCTATACGCAGTATTTT,CASSEDVSYTQYF
TRBJ2-1,many,TRBV20-1,-,TGCAGTGCCCGTCGGGGGACTTCCTACAATGAGCAGTTCTTC,CSARRGTSYNEQFF
TRBJ2-3,many,TRBV2,TRBD2,TGTGCCAGCAAACGGGGAGGGCGAGTTATAGATACGCAGTATTTT,CASKRGGRVIDTQYF
TRBJ2-5,many,TRBV9,-,TGTGCCAGCAGCGTAGCCAGTCAAGAGACCCAGTACTTC,CASSVASQETQYF
TRBJ2-1,many,TRBV24-1,TRBD2,TGTGCCACCAGTGCCTCGACTAGCGGGAGGGCCAAAAATGAGCAGTTCTTC,CATSASTSGRAKNEQFF
TRBJ1-4,few,TRBV6-1,-,TGTGCCAGCAGCAGAAGACAGGAGACAACTAATGAAAAACTGTTTTTT,CASSRRQETTNEKLFF
TRBJ2-4,-,TRBV15,TRBD1,TGTGCCACCAGCAACAGGGGGGAAGCCAAAAACATTCAGTACTTC,CATSNRGEAKNIQYF
TRBJ1-4,many,TRBV28,TRBD1,TGTGCCAGCAGCAACAGGGGACGGGGCACTAATGAAAAACTGTTTTTT,CASSNRGRGTNEKLFF
TRBJ2-3,many,TRBV29-1,TRBD1,TGCAGCGATAGGACAGGGGGCACAGATACGCAGTATTTT,CSDRTGGTDTQYF
TRBJ2-3,-,TRBV5-8,-,TGTGCCAGCAGCTTTTACAGGGTCAGCACAGATACGCAGTATTTT,CASSFYRVSTDTQYF
TRBJ2-7,few,TRBV7-3,-,TGTGCCAGCAGCTTATCTAGCTCAGGCGAGCAGTACTTC,CASSLSSSGEQYF
TRBJ1-5,many,TRBV20-1,TRBD1,TGCAGTGCTAGACCAACGACACAGGGGGTCAATCAGCCCCAGCATTTT,CSARPTTQGVNQPQHF
TRBJ2-7,many,TRBV7-9,TRBD1,TGTGCCAGCAGCACCGGACAGGATTCCTACGAGCAGTACTTC,CASSTGQDSYEQYF
TRBJ1-1,-,TRBV5-1,-,TGCGCCAGCAGCCGAATGACAGCCATGAACACTGAAGCTTTCTTT,CASSRMTAMNTEAFF
TRBJ2-1,-,TRBV2,TRBD2,TGTGCCAGTATGGGACTAGCGGGAGGAGGGCTGTACAATGAGCAGTTCTTC,CASMGLAGGGLYNEQFF
TRBJ2-1,-,TRBV24-1,-,TGTGCCACCAGTGGGAAGGGGCTGTTTGTCTCGAATGAGCAGTTCTTC,CATSGKGLFVSNEQFF
TRBJ2-3,few,TRBV4-3,TRBD2,TGCGCCAGCAGCCAAGGCGGTCCGGGACTAGGGACAGATACGCAGTATTTT,CASSQGGPGLGTDTQYF
TRBJ2-6,-,TRBV6-2/TRBV6-3,-,TGTGCCAGCAGTCTTGGGACTCTCTCTGGGGCCAACGTCCTGACTTTC,CASSLGTLSGANVLTF
TRBJ2-1,many,TRBV2,TRBD2,TGTGCCAGCACCCAAGGAGGTAGCGGGACTAACAATGAGCAGTTCTTC,CASTQGGSGTNNEQFF
TRBJ1-2,many,TRBV2,-,TGTGCCAGCAGTTTAATTGGGGGCTATGGCTACACCTTC,CASSLIGGYGYTF
TRBJ2-1,many,TRBV6-2/TRBV6-3,-,TGTGCCACCAACGGGGGAGGATCGGTCCGCTACTACAATGAGCAGTTCTTC,CATNGGGSVRYYNEQFF
TRBJ2-5,-,TRBV24-1,-,TGTGCCACCAGTGATACAGACCCCTCAGAGACCCAGTACTTC,CATSDTDPSETQYF
TRBJ2-3,-,TRBV27,TRBD2,TGTGCCAGCAGTTCCCCCCGATTAGCGGGAGGGCTGGCAGATACGCAGTATTTT,CASSSPRLAGGLADTQYF
TRBJ2-7,many,TRBV2,-,TGTGCCAGCAGTGAATGGTCGCTAGCTGACGAGCAGTACTTC,CASSEWSLADEQYF
TRBJ1-1,many,TRBV18,-,TGTGCCAGCTCACCGATCGTTGTCGACTCTGAAGCTTTCTTT,CASSPIVVDSEAFF
TRBJ1-5,many,TRBV30,-,TGTGCCTGGAGCACCCGGGGCAGCTATCAGCCCCAGCATTTT,CAWSTRGSYQPQHF
TRBJ1-5,many,TRBV12-3/TRBV12-4,-,TGTGCCAGCAGTTTGCGGGGGGTTAGCAATCAGCCCCAGCATTTT,CASSLRGVSNQPQHF
TRBJ1-4,many,TRBV20-1,-,TGCAGTGCCAGGAAAGGGCCTAATGAAAAACTGTTTTTT,CSARKGPNEKLFF
TRBJ2-1,once,TRBV20-1,-,TGCAGTGATAGTTCGCACCTGGGGGCCTACAATGAGCAGTTCTTC,CSDSSHLGAYNEQFF
TRBJ1-1,-,TRBV12-3/TRBV12-4,TRBD1,TGTACCAGCAGAAAGAACAGGGGTGGCACTGAAGCTTTCTTT,CTSRKNRGGTEAFF
TRBJ2-3,-,TRBV29-1,TRBD2,TGCAGCGTTGAGGCGGGGACTAGCGGGACGGCCCCCACAGATACGCAGTATTTT,CSVEAGTSGTAPTDTQYF
TRBJ2-1,many,TRBV2,TRBD2,TGTGCCAGCAGTGAACGGGGACTAGCGGGGTACAATGAGCAGTTCTTC,CASSERGLAGYNEQFF
TRBJ2-7,many,TRBV20-1,-,TGCAGTGCTAGAGATCGGGACAAGATAACCTACGAGCAGTACTTC,CSARDRDKITYEQYF
TRBJ2-2,many,TRBV11-3,TRBD2,TGTGCCAGCAGCGTGAGACTAGCGGGAACCGGGGAGCTGTTTTTT,CASSVRLAGTGELFF
TRBJ1-2,many,TRBV11-2,-,TGTGCCAGCAGCTTATTCAGGGGTTCTGATGGCTACACCTTC,CASSLFRGSDGYTF
TRBJ2-7,few,TRBV20-1,-,TGCAGTGCTAGAGACTTGCGGGATGTCTCCTACGAGCAGTACTTC,CSARDLRDVSYEQYF
TRBJ2-1,-,TRBV14,TRBD2,TGTGCCAGCAGCCAACCAACTAGCGGGAGGGGTAATGAGCAGTTCTTC,CASSQPTSGRGNEQFF
TRBJ1-3,many,TRBV3-1,-,TGTGCCAGCAGCCAAGAAGTTGGGACATCGGTGGGAAACACCATATATTTT,CASSQEVGTSVGNTIYF
TRBJ2-1,-,TRBV5-1,TRBD2,TGCGCCAGCAGCTTTACGGAGCGGGAGCACAATGAGCAGTTCTTC,CASSFTEREHNEQFF
TRBJ2-2,many,TRBV2,-,TGTGCCGGGTCGTTTGTGGTCGAGGGGGAGCTGTTTTTT,CAGSFVVEGELFF
TRBJ1-5,-,TRBV25-1,-,TGTGCCAGCAGTGCCCCTGGTGTGGGGGGCAATCAGCCCCAGCATTTT,CASSAPGVGGNQPQHF
TRBJ2-7,many,TRBV5-1,TRBD2,TGCGCCAGCAGCTTGGTTAGCGGGAGGACCACCTACGAGCAGTACTTC,CASSLVSGRTTYEQYF
TRBJ1-2,many,TRBV28,-,TGTGCCAGCAGACCACAGGACTCTACCCCCGTAAACTATGGCTACACCTTC,CASRPQDSTPVNYGYTF
TRBJ1-1,many,TRBV7-8,-,TGTGCCAGCAGCTTAGCGATGGGACTAAAGAACACTGAAGCTTTCTTT,CASSLAMGLKNTEAFF
TRBJ1-1,many,TRBV7-3,-,TGTGCCAGCAGGAGGGGATTAATGGGTGAAGCTTTCTTT,CASRRGLMGEAFF
TRBJ2-2,-,TRBV20-1,-,TGCAGTGCTAGACATAGGTTTATGACCGGGGAGCTGTTTTTT,CSARHRFMTGELFF
TRBJ2-7,-,TRBV15,TRBD2,TGTGCCACCAGCAGAGTAGCGGGGCATTACGAGCAGTACTTC,CATSRVAGHYEQYF